This is a list of T cell receptor beta chains from one sample in a study of shared clonotypes between healthy human individuals. The table came from immunoSEQ multiplex PCR; TCRdb's copy has only in-frame clones and leaves some out. Of some 2.1 million clones in the sample, 90% to 95% are singletons; the top ten hold 0.1% to 0.15%. The sample was naive CD4+ T cells sorted from blood. Receptor source: a man younger than 30 in good health. CDR3s include the opening cysteine and the closing phenylalanine or tryptophan. The D gene is left open where the match is weak.

j_gene: TRBJ2-1; d_gene: TRBD2; v_gene: TRBV2; CDR3nt: TGTGCCAGCAGTGAAATGCTAGCGGGGGTCAACAATGAGCAGTTCTTC; CDR3aa: CASSEMLAGVNNEQFF
j_gene: TRBJ2-4; d_gene: NA; v_gene: TRBV6-5; CDR3nt: TGTGCCACCAGGGGACCAAACATTCAGTACTTC; CDR3aa: CATRGPNIQYF
j_gene: TRBJ2-7; d_gene: NA; v_gene: TRBV2; CDR3nt: TGTGCCAGCAATCCAACAGGGATGGGCTACGAGCAGTACTTC; CDR3aa: CASNPTGMGYEQYF
j_gene: TRBJ2-3; d_gene: NA; v_gene: TRBV5-6; CDR3nt: TGTGCCAGCAGCTTGGTTGGTCAAACAGGCACAGATACGCAGTATTTT; CDR3aa: CASSLVGQTGTDTQYF
j_gene: TRBJ1-1; d_gene: NA; v_gene: TRBV5-1; CDR3nt: TGCGCCAGCCGGGTCTCGACACAAGGGAACACTGAAGCTTTCTTT; CDR3aa: CASRVSTQGNTEAFF
j_gene: TRBJ2-1; d_gene: TRBD2; v_gene: TRBV18; CDR3nt: TGTGCCAGCTCCCCGGGGGGGGATGAGCAGTTCTTC; CDR3aa: CASSPGGDEQFF
j_gene: TRBJ2-7; d_gene: NA; v_gene: TRBV11-3; CDR3nt: TGTGCCAGCAGCCCACATTGGGGGAAGAGTTCCTCCTACGAGCAGTACTTC; CDR3aa: CASSPHWGKSSSYEQYF
j_gene: TRBJ2-7; d_gene: TRBD1; v_gene: TRBV4-1; CDR3nt: TGCGCCAGCAGCCAATCCGGGACAGACACTGTCCTGGCGCAGTACTTC; CDR3aa: CASSQSGTDTVLAQYF
j_gene: TRBJ2-2; d_gene: NA; v_gene: TRBV25-1; CDR3nt: TGTGCCAGCAGTGAATGGGGGACGGGACTGTTTTTT; CDR3aa: CASSEWGTGLFF
j_gene: TRBJ2-7; d_gene: NA; v_gene: TRBV5-1; CDR3nt: TGCGCCAGCAGCTTAAGGGGAGACGAGCAGTACTTC; CDR3aa: CASSLRGDEQYF